Reported below is one T cell receptor (beta chain). Its antigen remains unknown. The record originates from a study of CD8+ T cells in alopecia areata. Study-level points and caveats: Possibly as an HLA-related effect, TCR sharing across patients appeared less clear than in mice.

The CDR3 loop spans 15 amino acids. Per the germline V gene, CDR1 is SGHRS and CDR2 is YFSETQ. V lost 6 bases and J lost 5, with 20 bases in between. cDNA reverse transcribed from extracted RNA served as the sequencing template. Produced via immunoSEQ multiplex PCR; TCRdb's table is partial and in-frame only. The sample has 150,000 to 200,000 clones; roughly 50% are singletons. The sample's treatment: oral pan-JAK inhibitor, 5-10 mg twice daily. The material was CD4+ T cells sorted from blood, obtained between weeks 55 and 70, from a patient treated with tofacitinib. This receptor was identified in a human donor with alopecia areata. V gene TRBV5-1 combines with J gene TRBJ2-5; tentatively, D is TRBD1 (6 bases). The CDR3 DNA follows: TGCGCCAGCACCCTTGTACAGGGCCTCCGGGAGACCCAGTACTTC. Translating gives CASTLVQGLRETQYF.